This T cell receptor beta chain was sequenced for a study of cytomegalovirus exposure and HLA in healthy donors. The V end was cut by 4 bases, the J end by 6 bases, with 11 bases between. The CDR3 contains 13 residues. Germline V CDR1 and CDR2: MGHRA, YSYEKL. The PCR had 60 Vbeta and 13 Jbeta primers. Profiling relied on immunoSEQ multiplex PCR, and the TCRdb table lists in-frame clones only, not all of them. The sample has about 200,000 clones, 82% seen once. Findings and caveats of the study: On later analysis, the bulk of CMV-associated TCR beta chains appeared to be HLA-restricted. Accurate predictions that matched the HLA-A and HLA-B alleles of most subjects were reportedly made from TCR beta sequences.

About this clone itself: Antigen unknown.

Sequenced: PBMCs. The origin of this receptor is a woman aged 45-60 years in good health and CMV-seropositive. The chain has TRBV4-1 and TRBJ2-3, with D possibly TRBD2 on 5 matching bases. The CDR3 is CASSPRWRDTQYF. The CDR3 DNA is TGCGCCAGCAGCCCCCGTTGGAGGGATACGCAGTATTTT.